These 25 T cell receptor beta chains originate from one sample sequenced in a study of CD8 T cells in ankylosing spondylitis. Each CDR3 protein is one row after TCRdb ran MiXCR on the 5' RACE reads. The sample lists fewer than 250,000 distinct CDR3 sequences, roughly a tenth seen once, with around 3% in the top ten. The sample comprised blood, either unsorted or a sorted T cell fraction (not recorded which). Every receptor here comes from a male donor with ankylosing spondylitis or in good health (not recorded which).

The sample holds many counts of this clonotype. This sequence joins TRBV29-1 and TRBJ2-5; unclear D gene. Per the germline V gene, CDR1 is SQVTM and CDR2 is ANQGSEA. Trimming removed 5 bases at V and 0 bases at J, with 10 bases between. The CDR3 is 13 residues long. The CDR3 spells CSVRLTDQETQYF. The CDR3 DNA reads TGCAGCGTTCGTCTGACGGACCAAGAGACCCAGTACTTC.

The rearrangement uses TRBV12-3 or TRBV12-4 and TRBJ1-1; possibly TRBD1 for D (6 bases). The CDR3 extends over 13 amino acids. V gave up 2 bases and J gave up 7 bases, with 11 bases separating them. CDR3: CASSLWGAGEAFF. The CDR3 DNA sequence: TGTGCCAGCAGTTTATGGGGGGCTGGTGAAGCTTTCTTT.

The V gene is TRBV7-2, the J gene TRBJ1-6, with no clear D. This CDR3 has 13 residues. CDR1 is SGHTA, CDR2 FQGNSA, per germline. Trimming removed 5 bases from V and 7 bases from J, with 9 bases in between. The CDR3 is CASSRVKNSPLHF. DNA for the CDR3: TGTGCCAGCAGCAGGGTGAAGAATTCACCCCTCCACTTT.

This clonotype was counted many times. The rearrangement links TRBV20-1 to TRBJ1-2, with 10 bases identical to TRBD1. Per germline, CDR1 DFQATT and CDR2 SNEGSKA (reference sequence). The CDR3 totals 14 residues. Trimming removed 7 bases from V and 6 bases from J; junction bases left unmatched: 11. DNA of the CDR3: TGCAGTGACGTATCCCCGGGACAGGGGAATGGCTACACCTTC. Its protein product is CSDVSPGQGNGYTF.

This clonotype was seen a single time. The chain has TRBV9 and TRBJ1-5, with D tentatively TRBD1 (5 bases). The CDR3 extends over 15 amino acids. Germline CDR1 and CDR2: SGDLS and YYNGEE. Trimming removed 0 bases from V and 6 bases from J, with 13 bases in between. The CDR3 DNA sequence: TGTGCCAGCAGCGTAGGCGCGGGGGTTGGTCAGCCCCAGCATTTT. Its translation: CASSVGAGVGQPQHF.

This clonotype was found a few times. The genes are TRBV12-3 or TRBV12-4 and TRBJ2-7; D is uncertain. The CDR3 spans 13 residues. V was clipped by 5 bases and J by 7 bases, with 15 bases between them. The CDR3 region has the DNA TGTGCCAGCAGTACCTTGGACGGTGTAGAGCAGTACTTC. Translation gives CASSTLDGVEQYF.

At least ten counts were recorded for this clonotype. The V gene is TRBV15, the J gene TRBJ2-1, with D perhaps being TRBD1 or TRBD2 (5 bases each). This CDR3 is 14 amino acids long. CDR1 is LNHNV, CDR2 YYDKDF, per germline (reference sequence). Trimming cost V 3 bases and J 12 bases, with 18 bases left between them. Written as DNA, the CDR3 is TGTGCCACCAGCAGTCCCAGGGTCGGGGCTCCGCAGTTCTTC. The encoded protein is CATSSPRVGAPQFF.

Only a few counts were recorded for this clonotype. The chain recombines TRBV18 with TRBJ1-2; 7 bases align to TRBD1. CDR3 size: 14 residues. Germline V gene data show CDR1 as KGHSH and CDR2 as LQKENI. Trimming cost V 8 bases and J 3 bases; bases outside gene matches: 9. The CDR3 region has the DNA TGTGCCAGCCGAGGGGACAGATTAGACTATGGCTACACCTTC. It specifies CASRGDRLDYGYTF.

This clonotype showed up many times. The chain recombines TRBV5-1 with TRBJ2-7; the D is unclear. Germline values: CDR1 SGHRS, CDR2 YFSETQ. V lost 0 bases, J lost 0 bases, and 16 bases lay in between. The CDR3 sequence is 17 residues long. CDR3 amino acids: CASSLGVQPQSSYEQYF. CDR3 DNA: TGCGCCAGCAGCTTGGGGGTACAGCCTCAGAGCTCCTACGAGCAGTACTTC.

This clonotype was counted ten times or more. This chain uses TRBV7-2 with TRBJ2-3; no clear D gene. Germline CDR1 and CDR2: SGHTA and FQGNSA. Between the trimmed V and J ends, which lost 4 bases and 11 bases, there was a span of 16 bases. This CDR3 is 13 amino acids long. This CDR3 is CASSYSDRQRQYF. The CDR3 DNA sequence: TGTGCCAGCAGCTATAGTGATCGTCAGAGGCAGTATTTT.

Remarks on this clonotype: A read error may be the cause here, since a much bigger clone is one base away. This chain uses TRBV3-1 with TRBJ2-1; D unclear. CDR1 and CDR2 from the germline V gene are LGHDT and YNNKEL (reference sequence). Trimming left V 0 bases short and J 15 bases short, with 21 bases between. The CDR3 totals 15 residues. The DNA of the CDR3 is TGTGCCAGCAGCCAAGAAATGGGGTGGACGCGCCGTCGGTTCTTC. It encodes CASSQEMGWTRRRFF.

This sequence joins TRBV12-3 or TRBV12-4 and TRBJ1-1; possible D gene TRBD1, 6 bases. The V gene lost 6 bases and the J gene lost 0 bases, with 11 bases spanning the gap. The CDR3 is made up of 14 amino acids. CDR3 loop: CASRLGHLNTEAFF. In nucleotides, the CDR3 is TGTGCCAGCAGGTTGGGACACTTGAACACTGAAGCTTTCTTT.

This clonotype was counted ten times or more. The V and J genes are TRBV11-2 and TRBJ2-7; 14 nucleotides line up with TRBD2. Unmatched junction bases numbered 19, after V lost 5 bases and J lost 1 base. Germline V gives CDR1 SGHAT, CDR2 FQNNGV. The CDR3 loop spans 21 amino acids. This CDR3 is CASSPQQGLAGDWGSSYEQYF. The CDR3 nucleotides read TGTGCCAGCAGCCCTCAACAGGGACTAGCGGGAGACTGGGGAAGTTCCTACGAGCAGTACTTC.

There are many counts of this clonotype. The chain couples TRBV4-2 to TRBJ2-1; perhaps TRBD2 as D (7 bases). The V and J ends lost 4 bases and 4 bases respectively, with 20 bases between them. Germline CDR1 and CDR2: LGHNA and YNFKEQ. The length of the CDR3 is 17 residues. As DNA, the CDR3 is TGTGCCAGCAGCCTGTTGTGGGAGGGGGGGCCTTACAATGAGCAGTTCTTC. Amino acids: CASSLLWEGGPYNEQFF.

This clonotype was recorded at least ten times. The chain recombines TRBV5-1 with TRBJ1-6; D gene ambiguous. In germline, CDR1 is SGHRS, CDR2 YFSETQ. The CDR3 runs to 14 residues. V shed 4 bases and J shed 1 base, with 6 bases lying between them. CDR3 DNA: TGCGCCAGCAGCAGCGGGTCCTATAATTCACCCCTCCACTTT. Its translation: CASSSGSYNSPLHF.

This clonotype was observed at least ten times. This chain joins TRBV5-1 and TRBJ2-5, with 9 bases identical to TRBD1. The germline V gene has CDR1 SGHRS and CDR2 YFSETQ. The ends lost 3 bases at V and 5 bases at J; junction bases unmatched: 2. The CDR3 totals 13 residues. The DNA for the CDR3 is TGCGCCAGCAGCTCCGGACAGGGGGAGACCCAGTACTTC. This gives the protein CASSSGQGETQYF.

The gene calls are TRBV28 and TRBJ1-1; possibly TRBD1 for D (5 bases). The CDR3 consists of 14 residues. V lost 6 bases to trimming and J lost 6 bases, with 17 bases between them. Germline V lookup: CDR1 MDHEN, CDR2 SYDVKM. This CDR3 reads CASSGAGYAAEAFF. The DNA for the CDR3 is TGTGCCAGCAGCGGCGCAGGGTATGCCGCTGAAGCTTTCTTT.

The chain couples TRBV27 to TRBJ2-1, with TRBD1 identical over 8 bases. The CDR3 loop spans 15 amino acids. The V segment lost 4 bases and the J segment 4 bases; nucleotides outside the gene matches: 6. Germline V gene lookup returns CDR1 MNHEY and CDR2 SMNVEV (reference sequence). The CDR3 sequence: CASSSTRDRYNEQFF. DNA of the CDR3: TGTGCCAGCAGTTCAACTCGGGACAGGTACAATGAGCAGTTCTTC.

This clonotype was counted many times. The J gene is TRBJ1-2, the V gene TRBV10-3, with TRBD1 matching 7 bases. The V segment lost 6 bases and the J segment 4 bases; nucleotides outside the gene matches: 14. This CDR3 region has 16 residues. Germline CDR1 is ENHRY and CDR2 is SYGVKD. The CDR3 here is CAIRATFDRELYGYTF. CDR3 bases: TGTGCCATCAGGGCAACCTTCGACAGGGAGCTCTATGGCTACACCTTC.

This clonotype was found many times. The chain recombines TRBV2 with TRBJ2-1; D tentatively fits TRBD1 or TRBD2 (5 bases each). CDR1 is SNHLY and CDR2 is FYNNEI in the germline V gene. Trimming took 8 bases from V and 7 from J, leaving 12 bases between them. The CDR3 sequence is 12 residues long. The CDR3: CASLGTFNEQFF. CDR3 DNA: TGTGCCAGCCTAGGGACGTTTAATGAGCAGTTCTTC.

This clonotype showed up just a few times. V gene TRBV11-1 combines with J gene TRBJ2-2; D is uncertain. Germline CDR1 and CDR2: SGHAT and FQDESV (reference sequence). V shed 6 bases and J shed 2 bases, with 28 bases lying between them. The CDR3 sequence is 20 residues long. CDR3 protein: CASSRGFSVAAPSNTGELFF. The CDR3 nucleotides are TGTGCCAGCAGTCGTGGATTCTCCGTAGCAGCTCCTTCTAACACCGGGGAGCTGTTTTTT.

This clonotype has a count of ten or more. The rearrangement links TRBV5-6 to TRBJ2-5, with D perhaps TRBD2 (6 bases). The germline gives CDR1 SGHDT, CDR2 YYEEEE. The V and J ends lost 3 bases and 4 bases respectively, with 10 bases between them. This CDR3 has 13 residues. DNA for the CDR3: TGTGCCAGCAGCTCCCGGGGGACAGAGACCCAGTACTTC. Amino acids: CASSSRGTETQYF. Together with reference TRBV5-6 and TRBJ2-5, the CDR3 gives the full variable domain: DAGVTQSPTHLIKTRGQQVTLRCSPKSGHDTVSWYQQALGQGPQFIFQYYEEEERQRGNFPDRFSGHQFPNYSSELNVNALLLGDSALYLCASSSRGTETQYFGPGTRLLVL.

As regards this clonotype: A much larger clonotype is one base distant, so this may be a read error. Written as DNA, the CDR3 is TGTGCCAGCAGCCCCCTAGCGGGGGGCTGCCAAGAGACCCAGTACTTC. Translation gives CASSPLAGGCQETQYF. The chain is built from TRBV7-9 and TRBJ2-5; 11 bases map to TRBD2. In germline, CDR1 is SEHNR, CDR2 FQNEAQ (reference sequence). The CDR3 consists of 16 residues. Germline trimming cut 5 bases from V and 1 base from J; bases unmatched to any gene: 6.

This clonotype has ten or more counts. The chain joins TRBV29-1 to TRBJ2-3; 8 positions agree with TRBD2. Germline V gene data show CDR1 as SQVTM and CDR2 as ANQGSEA. Trimming took 3 bases from V and 3 from J; bases not matched to a gene: 2. The CDR3 is 13 residues long. CDR3 nucleotides: TGCAGCGTTGATCAGCGGGGGACAGATACGCAGTATTTT. This encodes CSVDQRGTDTQYF.

The chain links TRBV6-1 to TRBJ2-3; unclear D gene. The germline gives CDR1 MNHNS, CDR2 SASEGT. Between the trimmed V and J ends, which lost 8 bases and 2 bases, there was a span of 11 bases. This CDR3 spans 13 amino acids. The CDR3 loop is CASGPGSTDTQYF. CDR3 nucleotides: TGTGCCAGCGGGCCGGGTTCCACAGATACGCAGTATTTT.